This T cell receptor beta chain was captured in a study of TIL therapy for anti-PD-1-resistant metastatic lung cancer. In the study overall: A handful of tumors were EGFR-mutant and two were ALK-rearranged.

Sequencing used immunoSEQ v3. Profiling relied on immunoSEQ multiplex PCR, and the TCRdb table lists in-frame clones only, not all of them. The sample lists 50,000 or so clones, less than 80% occurring once. As regards this clone: Its antigen remains unidentified.

General study findings and limits: This highly selected cohort may not generalize to typical lung cancer patients.

Indicated time point: pre-treatment sample, taken before nivolumab and TIL therapy. V lost 5 bases and J 2 bases, leaving 13 bases between the germline ends. CDR3 size: 14 residues. The germline V gene encodes CDR1 SGHTA and CDR2 FQGNSA. The chain joins TRBV7-2 to TRBJ2-7, with a tentative D call TRBD1 (6 bases). This sample comprised blood, obtained at baseline. The receptor comes from a woman between 25 and 80 years old with non-small cell lung cancer. The CDR3 spells CASSPTTGPYEQYF. DNA of the CDR3: TGTGCCAGCAGCCCAACCACAGGGCCCTACGAGCAGTACTTC.